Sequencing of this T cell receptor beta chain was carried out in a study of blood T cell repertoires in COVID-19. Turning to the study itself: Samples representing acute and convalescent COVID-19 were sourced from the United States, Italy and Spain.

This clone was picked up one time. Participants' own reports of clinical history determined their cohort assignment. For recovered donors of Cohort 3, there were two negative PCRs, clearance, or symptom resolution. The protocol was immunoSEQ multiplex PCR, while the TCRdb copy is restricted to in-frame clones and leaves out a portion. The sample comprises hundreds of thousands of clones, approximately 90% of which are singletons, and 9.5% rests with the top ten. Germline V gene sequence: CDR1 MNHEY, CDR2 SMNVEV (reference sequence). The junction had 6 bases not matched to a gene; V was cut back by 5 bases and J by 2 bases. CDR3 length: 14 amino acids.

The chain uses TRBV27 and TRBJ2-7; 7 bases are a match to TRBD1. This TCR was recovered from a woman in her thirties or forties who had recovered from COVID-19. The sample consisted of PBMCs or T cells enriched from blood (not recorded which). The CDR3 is CASSPRTGAYEQYF. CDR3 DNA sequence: TGTGCCAGCAGTCCGCGGACAGGAGCCTACGAGCAGTACTTC.